These 19 T cell receptor beta chains were sequenced from one sample in a study of graft-versus-host responses after intestinal transplantation (dated by TCRdb to 2020 to 2022). Library creation used the immunoSEQ multiplex PCR assay. TCRdb mirrors the immuneACCESS table, restricted to in-frame sequences. Some clones are absent from its copies; in checked studies, under half trace to an unresolved V gene, and the reason for the others is unknown. Across this sample there are about 130,000 clones, with roughly 91% seen only once. The ten biggest clones cover about 0.18% of the sample. Per the publication, the time point label means: cells obtained before transplantation from donor or recipient. No antigen has been assigned to these receptors. Sequenced here: unstimulated CD4+ T cells sorted from spleen or lymph node cells, sampled before intestinal transplant. These receptors all stem from a human donor who received an intestinal transplant.

J is TRBJ1-3 and V is TRBV5-1; D might be TRBD1 (5 bases). From germline, CDR1 is SGHRS and CDR2 YFSETQ. The CDR3 is 14 residues long. With 0 bases removed from V and 3 bases from J, the gap between germline ends came to 7 bases. The CDR3 sequence: CASSLGGGGNTIYF. The DNA of the CDR3 is TGCGCCAGCAGCTTGGGGGGCGGTGGAAACACCATATATTTT.

CDR3 in amino acids: CAWSSPGDGSYGYTF. The DNA for the CDR3 is TGTGCCTGGAGTTCCCCAGGGGACGGATCCTATGGCTACACCTTC. The chain uses TRBV30 and TRBJ1-2, with a weak D call TRBD1 (6 bases). CDR1 is GTSNPN and CDR2 is SVGIG in the germline V gene (reference sequence). This CDR3 is 15 amino acids long. Trimming took 2 bases from V and 4 from J, leaving 17 bases between them.

The genes are TRBV27 and TRBJ2-7, with D unclear. CDR3 length equals 13 residues. V shed 3 bases and J shed 9 bases, with 15 bases lying between them. Germline loops: CDR1 MNHEY, CDR2 SMNVEV (reference sequence). CDR3 sequence: CASSFPDPRRQYF. DNA of the CDR3: TGTGCCAGCAGTTTCCCGGACCCCCGTAGGCAGTACTTC.

This chain joins TRBV11-3 and TRBJ2-7; perhaps TRBD2 as D (6 bases). V gave up 5 bases and J gave up 2 bases, with 13 bases separating them. CDR1 SGHNT and CDR2 YENEEA come from the germline V gene. The CDR3 loop spans 14 amino acids. The CDR3 is CASSPRGSAYEQYF. For the CDR3, the DNA is TGTGCCAGCAGCCCTCGGGGGAGCGCCTACGAGCAGTACTTC.

This chain joins TRBV7-9 and TRBJ1-1, with D possibly being TRBD1 (5 bases). CDR1 is SEHNR, CDR2 FQNEAQ, per germline (reference sequence). The CDR3 is 15 amino acids. Trimming removed 0 bases at V and 2 bases at J, with 10 bases between. Here the CDR3 reads CASSLAAGVNTEAFF. The DNA of the CDR3 is TGTGCCAGCAGCTTAGCGGCGGGGGTCAACACTGAAGCTTTCTTT.

This rearrangement joins TRBV27 to TRBJ2-1, with TRBD2 identical over 11 bases. The CDR3 extends over 18 amino acids. In germline, CDR1 is MNHEY, CDR2 SMNVEV (reference sequence). With V trimmed by 5 bases and J by 4 bases, 13 bases remained unmatched. The chain's CDR3 is CASSLDRLAGGRYNEQFF. CDR3 bases: TGTGCCAGCAGTCTAGACCGATTAGCGGGAGGGAGGTACAATGAGCAGTTCTTC.

The V and J genes are TRBV11-2 and TRBJ2-3; D call uncertain. Germline V gene data show CDR1 as SGHAT and CDR2 as FQNNGV. V shed 0 bases and J shed 10 bases, with 11 bases lying between them. This CDR3 spans 13 amino acids. CDR3: CASSLEARKAQYF. Written as DNA, the CDR3 is TGTGCCAGCAGCTTAGAGGCGCGGAAAGCGCAGTATTTT.

The V gene is TRBV5-1, the J gene TRBJ2-3, with 7 bases aligning to TRBD2. V lost 1 base, J lost 0 bases, and 2 bases stayed unmatched. Germline CDR1 SGHRS, CDR2 YFSETQ. The CDR3 is made up of 15 amino acids. CDR3 coding DNA: TGCGCCAGCAGCTTGACTAGCGCTAGCACAGATACGCAGTATTTT. This codes for CASSLTSASTDTQYF.

The V and J genes are TRBV28 and TRBJ1-2; TRBD1 aligns across 9 bases. Germline V gene data show CDR1 as MDHEN and CDR2 as SYDVKM. The trim removed 6 bases at V and 6 bases at J, leaving 11 bases unmatched. The CDR3 sequence is 15 residues long. The CDR3 nucleotides are TGTGCCAGCAGCCTATGGGTGGGACAGGGCGATGGCTACACCTTC. This translates into CASSLWVGQGDGYTF.

The chain has TRBV28 and TRBJ2-3; weak D call: TRBD1 (6 bases). Germline V gives CDR1 MDHEN, CDR2 SYDVKM. The CDR3 length is 18 residues. With 4 bases removed from V and 0 bases from J, the gap between germline ends came to 20 bases. The CDR3 loop is CASSSLGGRTGSTDTQYF. The CDR3, as DNA: TGTGCCAGCAGTTCCCTCGGTGGGCGAACAGGGAGCACAGATACGCAGTATTTT.

The V call is TRBV21-1, the J call TRBJ1-2; the DNA was not used to check the table's D call, TRBD1. TRBV21-1 represents a pseudogene. CDR3 size: 13 residues. CDR3 amino acids: CASSRGRASGYTF. The CDR3 DNA is TGTGCCAGCAGCAGGGGCAGGGCGAGTGGCTACACCTTC.

V and J are TRBV6-5 and TRBJ1-5; no clear D gene. The CDR3 loop spans 14 amino acids. The V end was cut by 2 bases, the J end by 1 base, with 6 bases between. CDR1 is MNHEY, CDR2 SVGAGI, per germline. The CDR3 loop is CASSYEGSNQPQHF. CDR3 nucleotide sequence: TGTGCCAGCAGTTACGAGGGAAGCAATCAGCCCCAGCATTTT.

The chain couples TRBV19 to TRBJ1-5; D perhaps matches TRBD1 (5 bases). CDR3 length equals 15 residues. The V gene lost 5 bases and the J gene lost 7 bases, with 18 bases spanning the gap. The germline CDR1 and CDR2 sequences are LNHDA and SQIVND (reference sequence). The CDR3 DNA reads as TGTGCCAGTAGTGCCACCGGGACTTTTTTCCAGCCCCAGCATTTT. Protein sequence: CASSATGTFFQPQHF.

This rearrangement joins TRBV27 to TRBJ1-3; weak D call: TRBD1 (5 bases). V was shortened by 5 bases and J by 0 bases, with 11 bases between the two germline ends. Germline V gene lookup returns CDR1 MNHEY and CDR2 SMNVEV (reference sequence). The CDR3 contains 15 residues. CDR3 region: CASSPQGHSGNTIYF. For the CDR3, the DNA is TGTGCCAGCAGTCCCCAGGGCCACTCTGGAAACACCATATATTTT.

The chain recombines TRBV7-3 with TRBJ2-2; TRBD2 matches 7 bases. V gave up 2 bases and J gave up 5 bases; unmatched junction bases: 8. CDR3 length: 16 residues. The germline gives CDR1 SGHTA, CDR2 FQGTGA. The CDR3: CASSLLGGSVTGELFF. The CDR3 region has the DNA TGTGCCAGCAGCTTACTGGGCGGGAGCGTTACCGGGGAGCTGTTTTTT.

J is TRBJ2-7 and V is TRBV4-2; 8 positions agree with TRBD2. CDR1 and CDR2 (germline): LGHNA, YNFKEQ. This CDR3 comprises 16 residues. The junction had 9 bases not matched to a gene; V was cut back by 5 bases and J by 0 bases. Written as DNA, the CDR3 is TGTGCCAGCAGCTCAACTAGCGGAGGAAGCTCCTACGAGCAGTACTTC. Its translation: CASSSTSGGSSYEQYF.

CDR3 nucleotides: TGCAGCGTTGGACAGGGAAATGAAAAACTGTTTTTT. It is translated as CSVGQGNEKLFF. The rearrangement joins TRBV29-1 to TRBJ1-4; the match to TRBD1 covers 7 bases. Germline V gene sequence: CDR1 SQVTM, CDR2 ANQGSEA. This CDR3 has 12 amino acids. V lost 4 bases and J lost 5; bases outside the gene matches: 1.

The chain employs TRBV10-3 and TRBJ2-1, with D possibly TRBD2 on 6 matching bases. V was pared by 6 bases and J by 3 bases, with 18 bases between. From germline, CDR1 is ENHRY and CDR2 SYGVKD. CDR3 length: 16 residues. The CDR3 is CAIREELAGFYNEQFF. The CDR3 region has the DNA TGTGCCATCAGGGAGGAACTAGCTGGTTTCTACAATGAGCAGTTCTTC.

Concerning this clone itself: One end of the junction fails to match germline, which may point to a read error. V is TRBV5-1 and J is TRBJ2-2; D gene unclear. Germline CDR1 and CDR2: SGHRS and YFSETQ. The CDR3 is made up of 15 amino acids. Written as DNA, the CDR3 is TGCGCCAACAGCCCGAGACTTGCGTCCACCGGGGAGCTGTTTTTT. Amino acids: CANSPRLASTGELFF.